This T cell receptor beta chain was captured by sequencing in a study of cytomegalovirus exposure and HLA in healthy donors. Findings of the study overall: TCR sequences were mostly rare, though some public TCRs occurred in many donors.

J gave up 5 bases and V 5 bases, and 8 bases lay outside the gene matches. The CDR3 spans 14 residues. The V gene's germline CDR1 is SGHTA and CDR2 FQGTGA. Method: immunoSEQ multiplex PCR; TCRdb's copy keeps in-frame clones and lacks some. Here the sample spans approximately 300,000 clones, approximately 86% being singletons. Note on this clone: The antigen is undetermined.

The sequencing input was PBMCs. This chain uses TRBV7-3 with TRBJ2-5, with 7 bases fitting TRBD2. The receptor was derived from a woman aged 25 to 39 in good health and CMV-seropositive. The CDR3 loop reads CASSPSGGGETQYF. Here the CDR3 DNA reads TGTGCCAGCAGCCCTTCGGGAGGAGGGGAGACCCAGTACTTC.